This T cell receptor beta chain was obtained from a study of monozygotic twins with inflammatory bowel disease. Regarding the study as a whole: Especially where disease activity was present, IBD patients had fewer clonotypes in common with others than healthy twins did. Immunosuppressive treatments were not uniform, and this may have added variability to patient repertoires.

From 3500 ng of total RNA, each TCR library was prepared. Two rounds of nested PCR, of around 16 and 10 cycles, were run on TCRalpha and TCRbeta cDNA. TCRdb reanalyzed the 5' RACE reads and collapses them to one entry per CDR3 protein, without DNA. Seen in this sample are 300,000 to 400,000 distinct CDR3 sequences; the ten most common clones hold 2.5% to 3%. CDR1 and CDR2 from the germline V gene are MNHNS and SASEGT. The CDR3 has 16 residues. Notes on this clonotype: Its antigen is not known.

Sequenced: blood. The TCR originated in a human donor with ulcerative colitis or Crohn's disease, or a healthy co-twin of an affected twin (not recorded which). The chain uses TRBV6-1 and TRBJ2-7; with no DNA, the TCRdb D assignment of TRBD1 cannot be verified. CDR3 loop: CASSGGYGTVTYEQYF.